A selection of T cell receptor beta chains follows, all from one sample in a study of CXCR3-negative and CXCR3-positive naive CD8 T cells. Using the 5' RACE reads, TCRdb records one entry per CDR3 protein without DNA. The clone table shows approximately 49,000 distinct CDR3 sequences, with the ten largest holding 15%. The sequenced sample consisted of memory CD8+ T cells from blood. The receptors here all came from a human donor in good health. Some clones in this sample may be carry-over from other donors' samples. The CDR3 runs from the conserved cysteine through the conserved F or W. The order of the fields is J gene, V gene, clone size, CDR3 protein. Not every row has a clone size; where given, it reads once, few, many or a size class.

>TRBJ2-2|TRBV7-9|.
CASSLVLNTGELFF
>TRBJ2-7|TRBV20-1|.
CSARVPGSGLYEQYF
>TRBJ2-4|TRBV28|.
CASSYLTSPGQNIQYF
>TRBJ2-5|TRBV7-6|.
CASSLGLAGETQYF
>TRBJ2-2|TRBV7-6|.
CASSARWRGSTGELFF
>TRBJ2-7|TRBV29-1|.
CSARTGEQYEQYF
>TRBJ1-1|TRBV10-2|medium-sized
CASSEFTVGGNTEAFF
>TRBJ2-3|TRBV7-2|.
CASSLERGRGKADTQYF
>TRBJ2-7|TRBV6-2/TRBV6-3|.
CASSSRGLASYEQYF
>TRBJ2-7|TRBV29-1|.
CSARTGQSYEQYF
>TRBJ1-5|TRBV1|.
CTSSQDPGAAQPQHF